This T cell receptor beta chain came from a study of radiotherapy plus CTLA-4 blockade in lung cancer. Study background: Objective response rate was around 20%; disease control rate, about 31%. Study findings and constraints: Blood TCR clones of tumor origin expanded after radiotherapy plus ipilimumab.

As for this clone: The target antigen is unknown. Mismatch with germline at one junction end may stem from a read error.

Patients with chemo-refractory metastatic non-small-cell lung cancer received focal radiation plus CTLA-4 blockade with ipilimumab. The repertoire was sequenced with immunoSEQ multiplex PCR; TCRdb's copy has only in-frame clones and lacks some. The repertoire holds 100,000 to 150,000 clones, about 77% seen once, with roughly 5% in the top ten. The CDR3 extends over 15 amino acids. Per germline, CDR1 GTSNPN and CDR2 SVGIG (reference sequence). This TCR came from a human donor with non-small cell lung cancer who had a partial response to radiotherapy plus ipilimumab. V gene TRBV30 combines with J gene TRBJ1-4; TRBD1 is a possible D gene (5 bases). The sequencing used peripheral blood, collected from a patient treated with radiotherapy plus ipilimumab. The DNA for the CDR3 is TGTGCCTGGAGTGAAGACAGCCTCAGCTATGAGAAACTGTTTTTT. Translation gives CAWSEDSLSYEKLFF.